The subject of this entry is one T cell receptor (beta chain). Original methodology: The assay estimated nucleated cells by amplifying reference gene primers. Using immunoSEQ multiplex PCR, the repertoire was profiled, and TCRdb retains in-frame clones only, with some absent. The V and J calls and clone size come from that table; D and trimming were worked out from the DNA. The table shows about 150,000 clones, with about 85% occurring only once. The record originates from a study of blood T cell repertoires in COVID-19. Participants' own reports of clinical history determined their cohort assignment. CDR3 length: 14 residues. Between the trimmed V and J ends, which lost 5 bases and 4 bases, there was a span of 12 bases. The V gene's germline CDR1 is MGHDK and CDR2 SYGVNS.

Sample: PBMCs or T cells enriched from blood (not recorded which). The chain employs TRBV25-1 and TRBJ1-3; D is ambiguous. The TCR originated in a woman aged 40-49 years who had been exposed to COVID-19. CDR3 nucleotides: TGTGCCAGCAGTCTAGGGTCGGGAGGAAACACCATATATTTT. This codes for CASSLGSGGNTIYF.